Following are 17 T cell receptor beta chains from one sample sequenced in a study of PD-1 blockade in classical Hodgkin lymphoma. There was relapse after autologous stem cell transplantation in every patient, and there was variation in brentuximab vedotin exposure. Data came from immunoSEQ multiplex PCR; TCRdb stores just in-frame clones and leaves some out. In the table there are tens of thousands of clones, 60% to 75% of which are singletons. The sample in question was peripheral blood mononuclear cells (PBMCs), obtained at baseline. These receptors originate from a human donor with classical Hodgkin lymphoma.

This clone was counted a few times. The V and J genes are TRBV28 and TRBJ1-4; D is unresolved. The CDR3 is 15 residues long. Germline-derived CDR1 and CDR2 are MDHEN and SYDVKM. The V and J ends lost 2 bases and 5 bases respectively, with 12 bases between them. The CDR3 region is CASSLVETQNEKLFF. The CDR3 DNA reads as TGTGCCAGCAGTTTAGTCGAGACACAAAATGAAAAACTGTTTTTT.

The V and J genes are TRBV18 and TRBJ2-7, with 10 positions matching TRBD2. The germline V gene has CDR1 KGHSH and CDR2 LQKENI. The V gene end was trimmed by 3 bases and the J gene end by 4 bases; junction bases not matched to a gene: 12. The CDR3 consists of 17 residues. The DNA for the CDR3 is TGTGCCAGCTCACCCCTGTTACCTAGCGGGAGTCGGTACGAGCAGTACTTC. Protein: CASSPLLPSGSRYEQYF. Filled out from reference TRBV18 and TRBJ2-7, the complete variable domain reads NAGVMQNPRHLVRRRGQEARLRCSPMKGHSHVYWYRQLPEEGLKFMVYLQKENIIDESGMPKERFSAEFPKEGPSILRIQQVVRGDSAAYFCASSPLLPSGSRYEQYFGPGTRLTVT.

This chain links TRBV9 with TRBJ1-2; 7 bases map to TRBD1. The junction had 17 bases not matched to a gene; V was cut back by 0 bases and J by 0 bases. The CDR3 runs 20 residues. Germline V lookup: CDR1 SGDLS, CDR2 YYNGEE. CDR3 residues: CASSVDSRGIQGHSNYGYTF. In nucleotides, the CDR3 is TGTGCCAGCAGCGTAGATTCAAGGGGGATACAGGGGCATTCTAACTATGGCTACACCTTC.

This sequence joins TRBV6-6 and TRBJ2-7; 7 bases map to TRBD1. The CDR3 length is 13 residues. The V gene's germline CDR1 is MNHNY and CDR2 SVGAGI (reference sequence). Trimming cost V 2 bases and J 5 bases; bases outside gene matches: 3. Written as DNA, the CDR3 is TGTGCCAGCAGTTACGACAGGGCTCACGAGCAGTACTTC. Translating it yields CASSYDRAHEQYF.

Here the CDR3 reads CASSLGVTNEKLFF. The CDR3 DNA is TGTGCCAGCAGCTTGGGGGTTACTAATGAAAAACTGTTTTTT. The gene calls are TRBV5-6 and TRBJ1-4; D gene uncertain. The V gene lost 0 bases and the J gene lost 2 bases, with 5 bases spanning the gap. The CDR3 contains 14 residues. Looked up from germline, CDR1 is SGHDT and CDR2 is YYEEEE.

This sequence joins TRBV7-8 and TRBJ2-7, with D possibly being TRBD1 (6 bases). Germline V gives CDR1 SGHVS, CDR2 FQNEAQ. The CDR3 length is 15 residues. V lost 4 bases and J lost 3, with 16 bases in between. The CDR3 nucleotides read TGTGCCAGCAGCTCCCCCCCGGGACACCTCTACGAGCAGTACTTC. This translates into CASSSPPGHLYEQYF.

The chain carries TRBV5-1 and TRBJ1-1; D call uncertain. The CDR3 loop spans 14 amino acids. The V and J ends lost 0 bases and 2 bases respectively, with 8 bases between them. CDR1 SGHRS and CDR2 YFSETQ come from the germline V gene. For the CDR3, the DNA is TGCGCCAGCAGCTTGGCCACTTTCAACACTGAAGCTTTCTTT. It encodes CASSLATFNTEAFF.

The CDR3 reads CASSESLTYEQYF. The CDR3 nucleotides are TGTGCCAGCAGTGAATCCCTTACCTACGAGCAGTACTTC. This sequence joins TRBV6-1 and TRBJ2-7, with D unclear. Germline CDR1 is MNHNS and CDR2 is SASEGT. CDR3 length: 13 amino acids. The V gene lost 2 bases and the J gene lost 2 bases, with 7 bases spanning the gap.

The chain has TRBV30 and TRBJ2-7, with TRBD2 matching over 9 bases. The trim removed 2 bases at V and 5 bases at J, leaving 4 bases unmatched. This CDR3 is 13 amino acids long. From germline, CDR1 is GTSNPN and CDR2 SVGIG (reference sequence). CDR3 DNA sequence: TGTGCCTGGAGTTTCGCGGGGGGGCACGAGCAGTACTTC. Its translation: CAWSFAGGHEQYF.

The rearrangement links TRBV28 to TRBJ1-5; tentative D call: TRBD1 (5 bases). The V and J ends lost 6 bases and 5 bases respectively, with 17 bases between them. Germline loops: CDR1 MDHEN, CDR2 SYDVKM. The CDR3 has 15 residues. The CDR3 DNA is TGTGCCAGCAGCCCTCCGGGACGGAGGGATCAGCCCCAGCATTTT. This gives the protein CASSPPGRRDQPQHF.

The chain has TRBV7-9 and TRBJ2-1; weak D call: TRBD1 (5 bases). There are 15 residues in the CDR3. Trimming took 4 bases from V and 2 from J, leaving 12 bases between them. The germline CDR1 and CDR2 sequences are SEHNR and FQNEAQ (reference sequence). Here the CDR3 reads CASSSTEYPYNEQFF. The CDR3 coding sequence is TGTGCCAGCAGCTCGACAGAGTACCCCTACAATGAGCAGTTCTTC.

This clone was recorded only once. V is TRBV27 and J is TRBJ2-5; the match to TRBD1 covers 8 bases. The J call is doubtful: the DNA matches TRBJ2-7 better. Germline CDR1 is MNHEY and CDR2 is SMNVEV (reference sequence). This CDR3 spans 14 amino acids. DNA for the CDR3: TGTGCCAGCAGTGCCGACAGGGGACTCTCCGAGCAGTACTTC. Protein product: CASSADRGLSEQYF.

This clone was detected many times. The V call is TRBV4-1, the J call TRBJ1-1; D is unclear. CDR1 and CDR2 from the germline V gene are MGHRA and YSYEKL. V lost 0 bases and J lost 0, with 11 bases in between. CDR3 size: 16 residues. CDR3 loop: CASSQDKGDLNTEAFF. In DNA, the CDR3 is TGCGCCAGCAGCCAAGATAAAGGAGATCTGAACACTGAAGCTTTCTTT.

J is TRBJ1-1 and V is TRBV7-2; TRBD1 aligns across 7 bases. CDR1 SGHTA and CDR2 FQGNSA come from the germline V gene. The CDR3 is made up of 14 amino acids. The trim removed 1 base at V and 1 base at J, leaving 0 bases unmatched. The CDR3 loop reads CASSLGQGNTEAFF. The CDR3 DNA follows: TGTGCCAGCAGCTTAGGACAGGGGAACACTGAAGCTTTCTTT.

This clone was seen a few times. V and J are TRBV28 and TRBJ1-2; D is unresolved. The CDR3 runs 13 residues. Per germline, CDR1 MDHEN and CDR2 SYDVKM. V lost 7 bases and J 4 bases, leaving 13 bases between the germline ends. This CDR3 reads CASIRGEGYGYTF. For the CDR3, the DNA is TGTGCCAGCATCCGGGGAGAGGGCTATGGCTACACCTTC.

This CDR3 reads CASSSGLVPLETQYF. Here the CDR3 DNA reads TGTGCCAGCAGCTCCGGACTAGTTCCCTTGGAGACCCAGTACTTC. The rearrangement links TRBV7-9 to TRBJ2-5, with 7 bases aligning to TRBD2. This CDR3 is 15 amino acids long. V trimming: 4 bases; J trimming: 5 bases; junction bases outside the gene matches: 10. Looked up from germline, CDR1 is SEHNR and CDR2 is FQNEAQ (reference sequence). Drawing the rest from reference TRBV7-9 and TRBJ2-5, the complete variable domain is DTGVSQNPRHKITKRGQNVTFRCDPISEHNRLYWYRQTLGQGPEFLTYFQNEAQLEKSRLLSDRFSAERPKGSFSTLEIQRTEQGDSAMYLCASSSGLVPLETQYFGPGTRLLVL.

This chain connects TRBV30 to TRBJ1-2; the D gene is possibly TRBD1 (5 bases). Looked up from germline, CDR1 is GTSNPN and CDR2 is SVGIG (reference sequence). V dropped 5 bases and J dropped 3 bases, with 10 bases sitting between them. This CDR3 is 12 amino acids long. The CDR3 nucleotides are TGTGCCTGGGCAACAGGCGACTATGGCTACACCTTC. The encoded protein is CAWATGDYGYTF.